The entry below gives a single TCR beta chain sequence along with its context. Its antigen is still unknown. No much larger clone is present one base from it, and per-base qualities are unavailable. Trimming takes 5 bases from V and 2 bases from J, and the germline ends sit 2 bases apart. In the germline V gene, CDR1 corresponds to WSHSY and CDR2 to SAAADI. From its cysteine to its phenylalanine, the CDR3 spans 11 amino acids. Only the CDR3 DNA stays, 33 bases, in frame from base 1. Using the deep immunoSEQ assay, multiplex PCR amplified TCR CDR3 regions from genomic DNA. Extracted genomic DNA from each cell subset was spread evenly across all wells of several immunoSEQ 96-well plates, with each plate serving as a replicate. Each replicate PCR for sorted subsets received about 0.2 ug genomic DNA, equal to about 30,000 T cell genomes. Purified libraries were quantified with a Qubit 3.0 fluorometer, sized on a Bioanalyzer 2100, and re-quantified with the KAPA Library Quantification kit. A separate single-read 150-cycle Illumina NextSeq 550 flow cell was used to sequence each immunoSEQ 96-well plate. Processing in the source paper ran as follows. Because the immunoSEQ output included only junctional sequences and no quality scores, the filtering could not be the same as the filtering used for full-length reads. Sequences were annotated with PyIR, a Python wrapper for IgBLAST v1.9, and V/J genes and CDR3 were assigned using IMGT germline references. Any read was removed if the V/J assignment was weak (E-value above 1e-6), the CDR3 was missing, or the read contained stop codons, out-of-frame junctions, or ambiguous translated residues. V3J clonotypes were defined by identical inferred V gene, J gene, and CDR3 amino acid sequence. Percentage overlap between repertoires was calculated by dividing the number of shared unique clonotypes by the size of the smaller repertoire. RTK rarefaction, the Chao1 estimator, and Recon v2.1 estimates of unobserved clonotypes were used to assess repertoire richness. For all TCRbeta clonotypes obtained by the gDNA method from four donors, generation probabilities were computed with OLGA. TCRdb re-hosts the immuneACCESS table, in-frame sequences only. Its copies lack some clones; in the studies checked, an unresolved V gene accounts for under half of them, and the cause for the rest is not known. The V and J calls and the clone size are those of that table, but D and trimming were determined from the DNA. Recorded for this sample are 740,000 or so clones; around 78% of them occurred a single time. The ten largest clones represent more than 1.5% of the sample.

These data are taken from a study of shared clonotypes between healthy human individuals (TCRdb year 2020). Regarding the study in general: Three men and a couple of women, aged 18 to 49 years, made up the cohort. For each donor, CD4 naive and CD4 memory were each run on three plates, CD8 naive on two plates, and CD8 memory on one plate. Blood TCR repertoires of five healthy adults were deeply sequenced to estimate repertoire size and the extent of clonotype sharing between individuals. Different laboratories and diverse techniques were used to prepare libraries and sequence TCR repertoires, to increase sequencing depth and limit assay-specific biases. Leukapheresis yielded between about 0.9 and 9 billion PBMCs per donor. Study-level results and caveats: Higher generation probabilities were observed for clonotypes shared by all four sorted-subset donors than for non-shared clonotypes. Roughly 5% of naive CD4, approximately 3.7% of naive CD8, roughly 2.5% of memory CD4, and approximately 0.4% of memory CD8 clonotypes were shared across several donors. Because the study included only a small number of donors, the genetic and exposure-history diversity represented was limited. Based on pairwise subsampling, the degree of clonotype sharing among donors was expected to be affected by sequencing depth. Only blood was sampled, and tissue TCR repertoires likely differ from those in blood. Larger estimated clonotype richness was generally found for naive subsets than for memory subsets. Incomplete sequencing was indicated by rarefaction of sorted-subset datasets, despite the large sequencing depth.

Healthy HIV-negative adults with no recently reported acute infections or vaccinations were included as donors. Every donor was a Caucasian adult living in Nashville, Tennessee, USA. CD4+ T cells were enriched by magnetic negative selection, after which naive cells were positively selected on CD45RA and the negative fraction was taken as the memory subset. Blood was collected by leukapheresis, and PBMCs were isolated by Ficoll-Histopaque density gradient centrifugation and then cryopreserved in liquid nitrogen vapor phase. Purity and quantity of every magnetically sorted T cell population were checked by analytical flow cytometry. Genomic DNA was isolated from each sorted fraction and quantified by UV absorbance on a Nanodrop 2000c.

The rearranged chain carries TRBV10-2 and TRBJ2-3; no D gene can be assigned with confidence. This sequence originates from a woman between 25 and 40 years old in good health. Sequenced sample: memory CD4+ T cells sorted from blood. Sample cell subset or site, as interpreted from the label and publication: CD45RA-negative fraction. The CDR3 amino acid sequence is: CASSFTDTQYF. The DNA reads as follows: TGCGCCAGCAGTTTCACAGATACGCAGTATTTT.